This T cell receptor (beta chain) was profiled in a study of TIL therapy for anti-PD-1-resistant metastatic lung cancer. In the study overall: Progressing patients received lymphodepletion, expanded TIL infusion and IL-2. Half of patients were current or former smokers.

Sequencing used immunoSEQ v3. Method: immunoSEQ multiplex PCR; TCRdb's copy keeps in-frame clones and lacks some. Of more than 12,000 clones listed, about 84% are singletons. In the case of this clone: Antigen: not known.

Overall study findings and caveats: Patients were highly selected, enriched for treatment-naive, never-smoker and oncogene-addicted cases. The baseline peripheral repertoire was partially replaced by infused TIL clonotypes that later decayed.

CDR3 size: 16 residues. Trimming shortened V by 4 bases and J by 4 bases, and 18 bases separated the two germline ends. The germline V gene has CDR1 SEHNR and CDR2 FQNEAQ (reference sequence). Time point given: pre-treatment sample, taken before nivolumab and TIL therapy. Source: blood, taken at baseline. The rearrangement joins TRBV7-9 to TRBJ2-3, with D possibly TRBD1 on 6 matching bases. The source of this sequence is a person aged 25 to 79 with non-small cell lung cancer. CDR3 residues: CASSSNELQGPDTQYF. Written as DNA, the CDR3 is TGTGCCAGCAGCTCGAACGAACTACAGGGCCCAGATACGCAGTATTTT.